This is a list of T cell receptor beta chains from one sample in a study of cytomegalovirus exposure and HLA in healthy donors. Generated by immunoSEQ multiplex PCR, the TCRdb table keeps only in-frame clones and is missing some. The data show some 90,000 clones, approximately 80% seen once. Sequences were obtained from PBMCs. These receptors all come from a man aged 35-49 years in good health and CMV-seronegative. CDR3s include the opening cysteine and the closing phenylalanine or tryptophan. The D gene is left open where the match is weak. Clone sizes are given selectively: once, few, many, or a class where the clone is expanded.

j_call cdr3_length clone_size d_call v_call cdr3_aa cdr3_nt
TRBJ2-7 13 NA NA TRBV27 CASSLGLDYEQYF TGTGCCAGCAGTCTCGGACTTGACTACGAGCAGTACTTC
TRBJ2-2 17 NA TRBD1 TRBV11-2 CASSLDGLGQGTGELFF TGTGCCAGCAGCTTAGATGGACTGGGACAGGGAACCGGGGAGCTGTTTTTT
TRBJ1-1 16 NA NA TRBV6-5 CASSYGQLFMNTEAFF TGTGCCAGCAGTTACGGACAGCTCTTCATGAACACTGAAGCTTTCTTT
TRBJ2-2 15 NA TRBD1 TRBV2 CASSPGAGGTGELFF TGTGCCAGCAGCCCCGGGGCAGGGGGCACCGGGGAGCTGTTTTTT
TRBJ2-3 15 NA TRBD2 TRBV4-3 CASSQARGGVDTQYF TGCGCCAGCAGCCAAGCCCGCGGGGGGGTAGATACGCAGTATTTT
TRBJ2-7 15 NA TRBD1 TRBV28 CASGTPQGASYEQYF TGTGCCAGCGGCACCCCGCAGGGGGCTTCCTACGAGCAGTACTTC
TRBJ1-2 14 NA NA TRBV18 CASSPPTENYGYTF TGTGCCAGCTCACCCCCGACAGAAAACTATGGCTACACCTTC
TRBJ1-1 14 few NA TRBV28 CASSFILSNTEAFF TGTGCCAGCAGTTTTATCCTCTCGAACACTGAAGCTTTCTTT
TRBJ2-5 18 NA TRBD2 TRBV7-9 CASSPRYPLAGNPETQYF TGTGCCAGCAGCCCAAGATATCCACTAGCGGGGAATCCAGAGACCCAGTACTTC
TRBJ2-7 13 NA TRBD1 TRBV7-9 CASSRDRVNEQYF TGTGCCAGCAGCCGGGACAGGGTTAACGAGCAGTACTTC
TRBJ2-6 17 NA NA TRBV12-5 CASGLLGGDSGANVLTF TGTGCTAGTGGTTTGTTGGGTGGAGACTCTGGGGCCAACGTCCTGACTTTC
TRBJ2-7 12 NA NA TRBV30 CAWSDYSYEQYF TGTGCCTGGTCGGACTACTCCTACGAGCAGTACTTC
TRBJ2-3 14 NA NA TRBV7-3 CASGPNARTDTQYF TGTGCCAGCGGCCCGAATGCTCGCACAGATACGCAGTATTTT
TRBJ2-7 18 once TRBD1 TRBV23-1 CASSPVLLRQGTYYEQYF TGCGCCAGCAGTCCGGTGTTACTTAGACAGGGGACGTATTACGAGCAGTACTTC
TRBJ2-2 14 NA NA TRBV7-3 CASSSPSNTGELFF TGTGCCAGCAGCTCCCCTTCGAACACCGGGGAGCTGTTTTTT
TRBJ2-5 17 NA TRBD2 TRBV15 CATSRQRIAGGGETQYF TGTGCCACCAGCCGCCAACGAATAGCGGGGGGTGGAGAGACCCAGTACTTC
TRBJ2-5 18 few TRBD2 TRBV10-3 CAISEGGGGEYRLTTQYF TGTGCCATCAGTGAGGGGGGTGGGGGGGAGTATCGACTGACGACCCAGTACTTC
TRBJ2-5 17 NA TRBD2 TRBV4-2 CASSQPTGTSAKETQYF TGTGCCAGCAGCCAACCTACCGGGACTAGCGCCAAAGAGACCCAGTACTTC
TRBJ2-5 14 NA TRBD2 TRBV10-3 CAISASGGSETQYF TGTGCCATCAGTGCTAGCGGGGGTAGCGAGACCCAGTACTTC
TRBJ2-3 15 few TRBD2 TRBV15 CATSRTSGGTDTQYF TGTGCCACCAGCAGGACTAGCGGGGGCACAGATACGCAGTATTTT
TRBJ2-1 14 NA NA TRBV9 CASSVLGGTREQFF TGTGCCAGCAGCGTATTAGGAGGTACAAGGGAGCAGTTCTTC
TRBJ1-3 14 NA NA TRBV28 CASSFPGSGNTIYF TGTGCCAGCAGTTTCCCAGGTTCTGGAAACACCATATATTTT
TRBJ1-1 14 few NA TRBV6-5 CASSYIPGDTEAFF TGTGCCAGCAGTTACATCCCAGGGGACACTGAAGCTTTCTTT
TRBJ2-7 14 NA NA TRBV5-4 CASSPARGPSEQYF TGTGCCAGCAGCCCTGCCCGAGGCCCTTCTGAGCAGTACTTC
TRBJ1-2 13 NA TRBD1 TRBV2 CASSGDSDYGYTF TGTGCCAGCAGTGGGGACAGTGACTATGGCTACACCTTC
TRBJ1-5 19 NA TRBD1 TRBV5-4 CASSLGNEQGANSNQPQHF TGTGCCAGCAGCTTGGGGAACGAACAGGGGGCGAATAGCAATCAGCCCCAGCATTTT
TRBJ2-7 14 NA TRBD1 TRBV6-5 CASSYSGTGGEQYF TGTGCCAGCAGTTACTCCGGGACAGGGGGCGAGCAGTACTTC
TRBJ2-7 15 NA TRBD1 TRBV9 CASSVGGTGGYEQYF TGTGCCAGCAGCGTAGGAGGGACAGGGGGCTACGAGCAGTACTTC
TRBJ2-7 16 NA NA TRBV6-5 CASSYSMPDREYEQYF TGTGCCAGCAGTTACTCGATGCCGGACAGAGAGTACGAGCAGTACTTC
TRBJ2-1 15 NA NA TRBV15 CATSIPAEGDNEQFF TGTGCCACCAGCATCCCCGCGGAAGGGGACAATGAGCAGTTCTTC
TRBJ2-7 14 few TRBD1 TRBV4-2 CASSQAGTGDEQYF TGTGCCAGCAGCCAGGCCGGGACAGGGGACGAGCAGTACTTC
TRBJ2-2 15 NA NA TRBV6-5 CASSSGVANTGELFF TGTGCCAGCAGTTCAGGGGTCGCGAACACCGGGGAGCTGTTTTTT
TRBJ1-5 15 NA TRBD1 TRBV28 CASSLSGQLNQPQHF TGTGCCAGCAGTTTATCGGGACAGCTAAATCAGCCCCAGCATTTT
TRBJ2-5 14 NA TRBD1 TRBV28 CASRHRGRFETQYF TGTGCCAGCCGCCACAGGGGGCGGTTTGAGACCCAGTACTTC
TRBJ2-1 14 NA TRBD2 TRBV11-2 CASSLDTGGPEQFF TGTGCCAGCAGCTTAGATACGGGGGGGCCTGAGCAGTTCTTC
TRBJ1-3 17 NA NA TRBV7-6 CASSLGLIRSSGNTIYF TGTGCCAGCAGCTTAGGCCTCATCCGCAGCTCTGGAAACACCATATATTTT
TRBJ2-5 15 once NA TRBV19 CASSPRDWRQETQYF TGTGCCAGTAGCCCACGGGACTGGCGACAAGAGACCCAGTACTTC
TRBJ2-3 13 NA TRBD2 TRBV10-3 CAISLAGDDTQYF TGTGCCATCAGCCTAGCGGGGGATGATACGCAGTATTTT
TRBJ2-7 14 NA TRBD1 TRBV6-5 CVSSFGQGVYEQYF TGTGTCAGCAGTTTCGGACAGGGGGTCTACGAGCAGTACTTC
TRBJ1-2 13 NA NA TRBV7-3 CASSLEIGGGYTF TGTGCCAGCAGCTTAGAGATCGGAGGTGGCTACACCTTC
TRBJ2-3 15 NA TRBD2 TRBV6-5 CASSSTSGGADTQYF TGTGCCAGCAGTAGCACTAGCGGGGGGGCGGATACGCAGTATTTT
TRBJ2-2 17 NA TRBD2 TRBV9 CASSVGSGGKNTGELFF TGTGCCAGCAGCGTCGGTAGCGGGGGGAAGAACACCGGGGAGCTGTTTTTT
TRBJ2-1 16 NA TRBD2 TRBV27 CASSYGGGASYNEQFF TGTGCCAGCAGTTATGGCGGGGGGGCGTCCTACAATGAGCAGTTCTTC
TRBJ2-3 16 NA TRBD1 TRBV28 CASSLRQGALSDTQYF TGTGCCAGCAGTTTAAGACAGGGGGCTCTCTCAGATACGCAGTATTTT
TRBJ1-1 13 few NA TRBV14 CASSYDRTGTAFF TGTGCCAGCAGTTATGACAGGACTGGTACGGCTTTCTTT
TRBJ1-2 15 few NA TRBV28 CASTPQGFSNYGYTF TGTGCCAGCACTCCCCAGGGATTTTCTAACTATGGCTACACCTTC
TRBJ1-2 14 NA NA TRBV4-3 CASSQDKRNYGYTF TGCGCCAGCAGCCAAGACAAGAGGAACTATGGCTACACCTTC
TRBJ1-2 14 NA TRBD1 TRBV7-2 CASSLGQGFYGYTF TGTGCCAGCAGCTTGGGACAGGGCTTCTATGGCTACACCTTC
TRBJ1-1 14 NA NA TRBV28 CASSSPGVKTEAFF TGTGCCAGCAGTTCTCCGGGAGTGAAAACTGAAGCTTTCTTT
TRBJ1-2 11 NA NA TRBV5-1 CASGNGGGYTF TGCGCCAGCGGAAACGGGGGGGGCTACACCTTC
TRBJ2-1 15 NA TRBD2 TRBV7-9 CASSFGGASYNEQFF TGTGCCAGCAGCTTCGGGGGGGCCTCCTACAATGAGCAGTTCTTC
TRBJ1-3 13 NA NA TRBV2 CASSESGGNTIYF TGTGCCAGCAGTGAATCCGGGGGAAACACCATATATTTT